This TCR beta chain was recovered during a study of T cell responses to AZD1222 COVID-19 vaccine. Study results and caveats: The donor group comprised mostly white British people and more females; the analysis possibly underestimated clonal diversity.

As to this clone: What it binds is not known.

Clones were read by immunoSEQ multiplex PCR, and TCRdb kept only the in-frame ones, dropping some. This sample yields 65,000 to 80,000 clones, of which roughly 87% are seen a single time; roughly 24% belongs to the top ten. Germline-derived CDR1 and CDR2 are SNHLY and FYNNEI. Deletions cut 7 bases from V and 3 bases from J, with 13 bases between. The CDR3 covers 14 residues. The sequencing used peripheral blood, collected on day 0 of AZD1222 vaccination. The chain employs TRBV2 and TRBJ1-3; no definite D call. The TCR comes from an adult in good health. The CDR3 region is CASTEGAGGNTIYF. Here the CDR3 DNA reads TGTGCCAGCACGGAGGGTGCCGGTGGAAACACCATATATTTT.